Below, 3 T cell receptor beta chains from the same sample are listed, as sequenced in a study of shared clonotypes between healthy human individuals. Profiling relied on immunoSEQ multiplex PCR, and the TCRdb table lists in-frame clones only, not all of them. The profile shows about 2 million clones, about 95% of them singletons. The naive CD8 subset, CD45RO-negative cells positively selected for CCR7, excluded terminally differentiated effector memory CD45RA+ cells. Sequences were obtained from naive CD8+ T cells sorted from blood. The receptors stem from a man younger than 35 in good health.

In this sample, this clone turned up a few times. Other nucleotide sequences in the sample specify the same CDR3. The V and J genes are TRBV30 and TRBJ1-1; D gene uncertain. The CDR3 sequence is 13 residues long. V was shortened by 0 bases and J by 1 base, with 6 bases between the two germline ends. From germline, CDR1 is GTSNPN and CDR2 SVGIG (reference sequence). This CDR3 is CAWSVTSNTEAFF. In DNA form, the CDR3 reads TGTGCCTGGAGTGTTACATCGAACACTGAAGCTTTCTTT.

The chain carries TRBV30 and TRBJ1-1; tentative D call: TRBD1 (6 bases). V was pared by 1 base and J by 5 bases, with 14 bases between. Germline CDR1 GTSNPN, CDR2 SVGIG (reference sequence). The CDR3 totals 14 residues. The DNA of the CDR3 is TGTGCCTGGAGTGGCAGGGGAGGAGAAACTGAAGCTTTCTTT. The encoded protein is CAWSGRGGETEAFF.

The chain uses TRBV7-9 and TRBJ2-3; D ambiguous. The CDR3 has 12 amino acids. Germline V lookup: CDR1 SEHNR, CDR2 FQNEAQ (reference sequence). Trimming left V 7 bases short and J 6 bases short, with 11 bases between. The CDR3 sequence: CASTEMADTQYF. CDR3 DNA: TGTGCCAGCACCGAAATGGCCGATACGCAGTATTTT.